This T cell receptor (beta chain) was identified in a study of blood T cell repertoires in COVID-19. Study-wide background: T cells, B-cell-depleted T cells, or PBMCs supplied cDNA or gDNA.

Only in-frame clones appear in the TCRdb table, and some are missing; sequencing was by immunoSEQ multiplex PCR. Among hundreds of thousands of clones listed, about 91% were seen once. This CDR3 has 18 amino acids. V was clipped by 3 bases and J by 2 bases; unmatched bases: 14. Germline assignment: CDR1 SGHTA and CDR2 FQGNSA. Those enrolled in Seattle joined during active infection and were followed longitudinally afterward. The chain joins TRBV7-2 to TRBJ1-2; TRBD1 matches at 8 bases. The sequencing sample was made of peripheral blood. This sequence originates from a woman younger than 45 with COVID-19, enrolled during active disease. The CDR3 nucleotides are TGTGCCAGCAGCTTGGTCCGACAGGGGCCGTTACCGAACTATGGCTACACCTTC. This gives the protein CASSLVRQGPLPNYGYTF.